The 25 T cell receptor beta chains below were found in one sample sequenced in a study of blood T cell repertoires in COVID-19 (TCRdb year 2020). Library preparation employed the immunoSEQ multiplex PCR assay. TCRdb limited this immuneACCESS table to in-frame rearrangements with V and J called. A share of clones is missing; checked studies link under half to unresolved V genes, and the rest is unexplained. The sample table contains under 250,000 clones; only one count was recorded for 85% of them. Together, the top ten hold 9.1% of the sample. The material sequenced was PBMCs or T cells enriched from blood (not recorded which). These TCRs come from a woman aged 50 to 60 with acute COVID-19.

The CDR3 region is CATRDRGGEAFF. The CDR3 nucleotides are TGTGCCACCAGGGACAGGGGAGGAGAAGCTTTCTTT. This chain uses TRBV24-1 with TRBJ1-1, with 9 bases aligning to TRBD1. The V gene's germline CDR1 is KGHDR and CDR2 SFDVKD. J was trimmed by 8 bases and V by 7 bases; bases with no gene match: 4. The CDR3 spans 12 residues.

The V call is TRBV11-3, the J call TRBJ1-1; 7 bases align to TRBD1. The CDR3 extends over 14 amino acids. The ends lost 5 bases at V and 4 bases at J; junction bases unmatched: 7. CDR1 and CDR2 from the germline V gene are SGHNT and YENEEA. CDR3 sequence reads: CASSPHRGGTEAFF. CDR3 in DNA: TGTGCCAGCAGCCCCCACAGGGGCGGCACTGAAGCTTTCTTT.

The genes are TRBV30 and TRBJ1-3; D gene uncertain. This CDR3 comprises 14 residues. From germline, CDR1 is GTSNPN and CDR2 SVGIG (reference sequence). The V and J ends lost 1 base and 4 bases respectively, with 11 bases between them. The CDR3 sequence: CAWSDSRPGNTIYF. The CDR3 bases are TGTGCCTGGAGTGATTCGCGGCCAGGAAACACCATATATTTT.

The CDR3 DNA sequence: TGTGCCAGCAGCCAAGTATCAGGGGGCAGCGGGGAGACCCAGTACTTC. Residues: CASSQVSGGSGETQYF. The rearrangement links TRBV3-1 (or the pseudogene TRBV3-2) to TRBJ2-5; 8 bases fit TRBD1. V lost 1 base to trimming and J lost 5 bases; unmatched junction nucleotides: 9. CDR1 LGHDT and CDR2 YNNKEL come from the germline V gene (reference sequence). This CDR3 contains 16 residues.

J is TRBJ2-3 and V is TRBV19; weak D call: TRBD1 (5 bases). The CDR3 consists of 13 residues. The V end lost 2 bases, the J end lost 6 bases, and 9 bases lay between the germline ends. From germline, CDR1 is LNHDA and CDR2 SQIVND (reference sequence). CDR3 amino acids: CASSIMDTDTQYF. The CDR3 DNA is TGTGCCAGTAGTATAATGGACACGGATACGCAGTATTTT.

The V and J genes are TRBV9 and TRBJ2-3, with 8 bases fitting TRBD2. Germline CDR1 and CDR2: SGDLS and YYNGEE. The CDR3 is made up of 15 amino acids. With 3 bases clipped from V and 0 bases from J, the junction kept 3 bases outside the gene matches. CDR3 sequence reads: CASSGTSPSTDTQYF. The CDR3 DNA reads TGTGCCAGCAGCGGGACTAGCCCTAGCACAGATACGCAGTATTTT.

The chain joins TRBV5-4 to TRBJ1-2; 7 bases match TRBD1. V was pared by 1 base and J by 1 base, with 1 base of the junction left unmatched. The CDR3 sequence is 14 residues long. In germline, CDR1 is SGHNT, CDR2 YYREEE (reference sequence). In nucleotides, the CDR3 is TGTGCCAGCAGCTTGCAGGGGGATAACTATGGCTACACCTTC. Protein product: CASSLQGDNYGYTF.

This chain connects TRBV5-1 to TRBJ1-5, with TRBD1 identical over 7 bases. This CDR3 has 16 amino acids. The V gene end was trimmed by 0 bases and the J gene end by 4 bases; junction bases not matched to a gene: 7. Looked up from germline, CDR1 is SGHRS and CDR2 is YFSETQ. This CDR3 is CASSLDGTEANQPQHF. DNA of the CDR3: TGCGCCAGCAGCTTGGACGGGACAGAAGCAAATCAGCCCCAGCATTTT.

The chain is built from TRBV3-1 (or the pseudogene TRBV3-2) and TRBJ1-6; maybe TRBD1 (6 bases). The CDR3 covers 16 residues. The V end was cut by 1 base, the J end by 7 bases, with 14 bases between. The germline V gene has CDR1 LGHDT and CDR2 YNNKEL (reference sequence). CDR3 in amino acids: CASSQAHRVGNSPLHF. As DNA, the CDR3 is TGTGCCAGCAGCCAAGCCCACAGGGTTGGGAATTCACCCCTCCACTTT.

This chain connects TRBV5-1 to TRBJ2-2; 7 nucleotides match TRBD1. Looked up from germline, CDR1 is SGHRS and CDR2 is YFSETQ. The V and J ends lost 4 bases and 4 bases, in that order; junction bases with no gene match: 7. There are 15 residues in the CDR3. CDR3 sequence reads: CASSIDRVRTGELFF. The DNA for the CDR3 is TGCGCCAGCAGCATTGACAGGGTTCGCACCGGGGAGCTGTTTTTT.

Turning to this clone: A junction boundary mismatches the germline segment, possibly from a read error. CDR3 amino acids: CAISEFIDKVDVF. CDR3 sequence (DNA): TGTGCCATCAGTGAATTTATTGACAAGGTCGACGTCTTC. J is TRBJ2-1 and V is TRBV10-3, with D hard to call. CDR3 size: 13 residues. Germline V lookup: CDR1 ENHRY, CDR2 SYGVKD.

This chain's CDR3 is CASSQDRGHHYGYTF. The CDR3 coding sequence is TGTGCCAGCAGCCAAGATCGCGGGCACCACTATGGCTACACCTTC. The V gene is TRBV14, the J gene TRBJ1-2; D not resolved. V lost 0 bases to trimming and J lost 3 bases, with 11 bases between them. CDR3 length: 15 residues. Germline assignment: CDR1 SGHDN and CDR2 FVKESK.

Only one count was recorded for this clone. The rearrangement joins TRBV27 to TRBJ2-5; 7 bases fit TRBD1. Germline assignment: CDR1 MNHEY and CDR2 SMNVEV (reference sequence). After removal of 0 bases from V and 4 bases from J, the junction contained 11 bases not matched to a gene. The CDR3 contains 17 residues. In nucleotides, the CDR3 is TGTGCCAGCAGTTTATCCCGCGCGACAGGGCGTCGAGAGACCCAGTACTTC. It specifies CASSLSRATGRRETQYF.

The genes are TRBV9 and TRBJ1-5; D is possibly TRBD1 (5 bases). The CDR3 has 14 amino acids. The germline gives CDR1 SGDLS, CDR2 YYNGEE. V gave up 4 bases and J gave up 3 bases, with 11 bases separating them. The CDR3 nucleotides are TGTGCCAGCAGCACCGGGACTCCCAATCAGCCCCAGCATTTT. Translated, it gives CASSTGTPNQPQHF.

This sequence joins TRBV7-3 and TRBJ2-3, with D tentatively TRBD1 (5 bases). CDR1 is SGHTA and CDR2 is FQGTGA in the germline V gene. The V end was cut by 5 bases, the J end by 1 base, with 13 bases between. This CDR3 contains 15 residues. The DNA of the CDR3 is TGTGCCAGCAGCCCCACTGGGGCTGGCACAGATACGCAGTATTTT. Translating it yields CASSPTGAGTDTQYF. The full variable domain, its missing parts supplied by reference TRBV7-3 and TRBJ2-3, is GAGVSQTPSNKVTEKGKYVELRCDPISGHTALYWYRQSLGQGPEFLIYFQGTGAADDSGLPNDRFFAVRPEGSVSTLKIQRTERGDSAVYLCASSPTGAGTDTQYFGPGTRLTVL.

The gene calls are TRBV3-1 (or the pseudogene TRBV3-2) and TRBJ1-2, with unresolved D. In germline, CDR1 is LGHDT, CDR2 YNNKEL (reference sequence). This CDR3 has 14 amino acids. V shed 6 bases and J shed 7 bases, with 18 bases lying between them. This CDR3 reads CASSTTQGAPGYTF. The DNA for the CDR3 is TGTGCCAGCAGTACGACTCAAGGCGCCCCTGGCTACACCTTC.

The chain joins TRBV12-3 or TRBV12-4 to TRBJ2-5, with 8 bases identical to TRBD1. After removal of 6 bases from V and 4 bases from J, the junction contained 1 base not matched to a gene. The length of the CDR3 is 12 residues. The CDR3 sequence is CASRQGGETQYF. The CDR3 nucleotides are TGTGCCAGCAGACAGGGGGGAGAGACCCAGTACTTC.

V usage is TRBV21-1 and J usage is TRBJ2-5; TRBD1 is taken as the D call from the table, unchecked against the DNA. TRBV21-1 is annotated as a pseudogene. The CDR3 has 15 amino acids. CDR3 sequence (DNA): TGTGCCAGCAGCTTCCAAAGGGGGACGGGGGAGACCCAGTACTTC. Translated: CASSFQRGTGETQYF.

This chain joins TRBV15 and TRBJ2-3; D is undetermined. Trimming stripped 3 bases from V and 1 base from J, with 8 bases between. The CDR3 is 14 residues long. CDR1 is LNHNV and CDR2 is YYDKDF in the germline V gene (reference sequence). The CDR3 DNA follows: TGTGCCACCAGCAGTTCGGTAGGCACAGATACGCAGTATTTT. This gives the protein CATSSSVGTDTQYF.

The chain is built from TRBV27 and TRBJ2-7; D is undetermined. CDR3 size: 13 residues. CDR1 is MNHEY and CDR2 is SMNVEV in the germline V gene (reference sequence). V lost 4 bases to trimming and J lost 2 bases, with 9 bases between them. For the CDR3, the DNA is TGTGCCAGCAGTTCCTATCTCACCTACGAGCAGTACTTC. It translates to CASSSYLTYEQYF.

The V gene is TRBV4-1, the J gene TRBJ1-4; D is undetermined. The germline gives CDR1 MGHRA, CDR2 YSYEKL. Trimming shortened V by 3 bases and J by 0 bases, and 8 bases separated the two germline ends. The CDR3 is 15 amino acids. CDR3 sequence (DNA): TGCGCCAGCAGCCAGGGCGTCGCAACTAATGAAAAACTGTTTTTT. Encoded protein: CASSQGVATNEKLFF.

The V and J genes are TRBV7-9 and TRBJ1-2; D unresolved. V was cut by 1 base and J by 3 bases, with 6 bases left in between. Per the germline V gene, CDR1 is SEHNR and CDR2 is FQNEAQ (reference sequence). The CDR3 has 13 amino acids. CDR3 sequence (DNA): TGTGCCAGCAGCTTAGTTGAGTACTATGGCTACACCTTC. Protein product: CASSLVEYYGYTF.

The chain combines TRBV30 with TRBJ1-1, with unresolved D. Trimming pared 4 bases from V and 7 bases from J, leaving 13 bases between. CDR1 is GTSNPN, CDR2 SVGIG, per germline (reference sequence). The CDR3 runs to 12 residues. Here the CDR3 DNA reads TGTGCCTGGATTACCGGGATGGGTGAAGCTTTCTTT. This sequence encodes CAWITGMGEAFF.

The chain is built from TRBV11-2 and TRBJ2-5; 13 bases fit TRBD2. The ends lost 3 bases at V and 6 bases at J; junction bases unmatched: 7. The CDR3 runs 16 residues. CDR1 SGHAT and CDR2 FQNNGV come from the germline V gene. DNA for the CDR3: TGTGCCAGCAGCTTGAGTGGACTAGCGGGAGAAAAGACCCAGTACTTC. This sequence encodes CASSLSGLAGEKTQYF.

About this clone: In the same sample, other DNA sequences code for this CDR3. The chain employs TRBV5-1 and TRBJ2-5, with D uncertain. The CDR3 loop spans 11 amino acids. Per the germline V gene, CDR1 is SGHRS and CDR2 is YFSETQ. V was shortened by 5 bases and J by 3 bases, with 5 bases between the two germline ends. The CDR3 is CASSLEETQYF. In DNA form, the CDR3 reads TGCGCCAGCAGTCTAGAAGAGACCCAGTACTTC.